This T cell receptor (beta chain) appears in the sequencing data of a study of blood T cell repertoires in COVID-19. About the study: Sample material is recorded as cDNA or gDNA derived from T cells, B-cell-depleted T cells, or PBMCs.

Profiling relied on immunoSEQ multiplex PCR, and the TCRdb table lists in-frame clones only, not all of them. The sample lists 250,000 to 300,000 clones, roughly 90% occurring once. The table lists this clone with a count of one. The V and J ends lost 5 bases and 1 base respectively, with 12 bases between them. Germline V CDR1 and CDR2: MDHEN, SYDVKM. CDR3 length: 14 residues. Enrolled during active infection, Seattle patients were then followed longitudinally. This chain uses TRBV28 with TRBJ2-7; weak D call: TRBD1 (6 bases). Sequencing was carried out using peripheral blood. The TCR originated in a woman aged 70-85 years with COVID-19, enrolled during active disease. CDR3 coding DNA: TGTGCCAGCAGTCTACAGGGTAATTCCTACGAGCAGTACTTC. Its protein product is CASSLQGNSYEQYF.